This note documents a single T cell receptor beta chain sequence. Its recognized antigen is unknown. Qualities for individual bases were not recorded, and no much larger clone is one base off. The CDR3 regions of human TCRbeta chains were subjected to immunosequencing. The study's processing was this. TCRs in the repertoires were matched against a reference library of SARS-CoV-2-specific TCRs that had been generated with the MIRA antigen-specificity platform. Breadth was defined as the fraction of unique TCRs that were SARS-CoV-2-associated, and depth was defined as the fraction of total T cells that were SARS-CoV-2-associated. Using the MIRA data, each spike-specific TCR was mapped to the spike region that the TCR reacts to and placed in a CD4 or CD8 class. Log10-transformed breadth and depth values were compared by one-way ANOVA with Sidak's multiple comparisons tests. As stored in TCRdb, this immuneACCESS dataset retains in-frame rearrangements with V and J assigned. A fraction of the clones does not appear; measured against another copy, unresolved V genes explain less than half of the discrepancy, and the remainder lacks a known reason. V, J and clone size reflect that table, while D and trimming were determined from the DNA. Here the sample has fewer than 120,000 clones; 94% occur a single time. About 3.1% of the sample rests with the top ten.

The data stem from a study of T cell responses to AZD1222 COVID-19 vaccine (dated by TCRdb to about 2021). Regarding the research as a whole: TCR sequencing was performed for 230 to 250 trial participants, of whom about 200 were given two doses of AZD1222 and some 25 were given two doses of MenACWY control vaccine. Enrollment into the trials was organized by age into subgroups of 18-55, 56-69 and 70-plus years, and those subgroups contained about 160, 30 and 59 TCR-sequenced participants, respectively. General findings and caveats noted by the study authors: The 56-69-year group was small, and its depth increase did not reach significance, likely because of low power. Spike-specific TCR breadth and depth rose significantly after two AZD1222 doses compared with day 0 and with MenACWY recipients. The vaccine-associated CD4 TCRs covered the entire spike protein, and the dominant responses fell in regions 160-218 and 743-854. No day 14 peak-response samples were available, so repertoires were characterized only after the peak T cell response. Most participants were white British and females outnumbered males, and the authors suggested that clonal diversity may have been underestimated. Conclusions about previously exposed vaccinees were limited because only six AZD1222 recipients were SARS-CoV-2 seropositive at baseline. Nearly half of unique spike-specific TCRs reportedly recognized epitopes outside regions mutated in the B.1.351 and B.1.1.7 variants.

The label giving this sample's time point can be read as: about 28 days (+/-7) after the second vaccine dose. AZD1222 recipients with second doses at about 4 weeks or about 12 weeks were pooled, because spike-specific TCR depth and breadth did not differ between schedules. Samples from vaccinated people were obtained from the UK trials COV001 and COV002, which included a single-blind randomized controlled phase 2/3 trial of AZD1222 (ChAdOx1 nCoV-19) in healthy adults. Trial participant PBMC samples were collected at day 0 and day 28 after the second dose for TCRbeta chain sequencing. From its cysteine to its phenylalanine, the CDR3 spans 13 amino acids. Left in the record is the CDR3 DNA by itself, 39 bases read in frame from the first base. CDR1 and CDR2 are drawn from the germline V gene: SGHRS, YFSETQ. The V end loses 4 bases and the J end loses 3 bases, and a stretch of 11 bases separates them.

Sequenced material: peripheral blood, taken 28 days after the second AZD1222 dose. This receptor was obtained from an adult who received the AZD1222 COVID-19 vaccine. This sequence uses TRBV5-1 and TRBJ2-7, and possibly TRBD1, on 6 matching bases. CDR3 reads: CASSRQDGYEQYF. The nucleotide sequence is given as TGCGCCAGCAGCAGACAGGACGGCTACGAGCAGTACTTC.